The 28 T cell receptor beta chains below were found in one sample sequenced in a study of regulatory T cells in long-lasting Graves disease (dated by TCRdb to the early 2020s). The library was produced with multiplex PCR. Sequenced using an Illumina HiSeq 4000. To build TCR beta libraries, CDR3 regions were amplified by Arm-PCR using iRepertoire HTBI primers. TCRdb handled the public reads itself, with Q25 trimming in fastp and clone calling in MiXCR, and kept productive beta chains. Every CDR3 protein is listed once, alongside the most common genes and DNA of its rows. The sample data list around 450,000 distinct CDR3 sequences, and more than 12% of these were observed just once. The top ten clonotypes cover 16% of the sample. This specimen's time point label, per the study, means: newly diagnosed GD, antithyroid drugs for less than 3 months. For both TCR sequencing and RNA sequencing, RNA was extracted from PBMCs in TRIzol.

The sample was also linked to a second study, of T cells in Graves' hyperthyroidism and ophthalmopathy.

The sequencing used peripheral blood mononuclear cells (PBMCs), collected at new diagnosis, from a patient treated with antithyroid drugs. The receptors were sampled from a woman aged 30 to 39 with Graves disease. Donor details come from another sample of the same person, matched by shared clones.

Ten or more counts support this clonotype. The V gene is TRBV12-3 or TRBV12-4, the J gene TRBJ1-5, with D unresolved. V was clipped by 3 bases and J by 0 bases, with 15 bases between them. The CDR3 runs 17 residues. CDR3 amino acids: CASSLQLGGNSNQPQHF. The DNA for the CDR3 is TGTGCCAGCAGTTTGCAGCTCGGAGGGAATAGCAATCAGCCCCAGCATTTT.

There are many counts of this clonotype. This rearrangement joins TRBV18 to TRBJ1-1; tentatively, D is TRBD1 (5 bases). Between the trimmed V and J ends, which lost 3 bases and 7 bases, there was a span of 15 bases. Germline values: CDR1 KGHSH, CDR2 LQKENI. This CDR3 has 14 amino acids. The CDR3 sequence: CASSPGLRGGEAFF. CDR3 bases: TGTGCCAGCTCACCGGGGCTCCGAGGTGGTGAAGCTTTCTTT.

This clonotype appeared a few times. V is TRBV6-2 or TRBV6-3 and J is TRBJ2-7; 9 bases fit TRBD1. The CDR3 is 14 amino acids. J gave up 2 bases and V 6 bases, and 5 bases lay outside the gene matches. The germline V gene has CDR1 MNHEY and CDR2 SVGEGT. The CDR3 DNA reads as TGTGCCAGCAGGGGACAGGGTAGACCCTACGAGCAGTACTTC. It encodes CASRGQGRPYEQYF.

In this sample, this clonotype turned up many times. In DNA, the CDR3 is TGTGCCTGGAGTGTACCTGCGAGGGACAATCAGCCCCAGCATTTT. Its protein product is CAWSVPARDNQPQHF. The chain is built from TRBV30 and TRBJ1-5; D is unclear. The V and J ends lost 0 bases and 3 bases respectively, with 12 bases between them. Germline CDR1 is GTSNPN and CDR2 is SVGIG (reference sequence). The CDR3 consists of 15 residues.

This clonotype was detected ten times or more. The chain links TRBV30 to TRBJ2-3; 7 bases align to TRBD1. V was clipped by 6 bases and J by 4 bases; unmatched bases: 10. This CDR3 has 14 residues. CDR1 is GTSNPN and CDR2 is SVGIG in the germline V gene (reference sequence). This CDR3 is CACSGGAVADTQYF. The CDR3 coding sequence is TGTGCCTGTTCAGGGGGAGCGGTTGCAGATACGCAGTATTTT.

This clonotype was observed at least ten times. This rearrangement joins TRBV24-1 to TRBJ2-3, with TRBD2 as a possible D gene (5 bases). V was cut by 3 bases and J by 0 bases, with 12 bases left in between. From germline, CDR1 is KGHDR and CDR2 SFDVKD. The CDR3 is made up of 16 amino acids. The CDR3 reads CATSDASGASTDTQYF. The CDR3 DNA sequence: TGTGCCACCAGTGATGCAAGCGGAGCTAGCACAGATACGCAGTATTTT.

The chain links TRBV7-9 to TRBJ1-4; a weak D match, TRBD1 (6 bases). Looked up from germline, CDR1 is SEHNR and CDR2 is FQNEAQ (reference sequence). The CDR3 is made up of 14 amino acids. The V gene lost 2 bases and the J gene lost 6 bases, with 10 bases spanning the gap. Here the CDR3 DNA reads TGTGCCAGCAGCTTACGCCAGGGGCATGAAAAACTGTTTTTT. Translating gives CASSLRQGHEKLFF. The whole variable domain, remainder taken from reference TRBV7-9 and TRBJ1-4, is DTGVSQNPRHKITKRGQNVTFRCDPISEHNRLYWYRQTLGQGPEFLTYFQNEAQLEKSRLLSDRFSAERPKGSFSTLEIQRTEQGDSAMYLCASSLRQGHEKLFFGSGTQLSVL.

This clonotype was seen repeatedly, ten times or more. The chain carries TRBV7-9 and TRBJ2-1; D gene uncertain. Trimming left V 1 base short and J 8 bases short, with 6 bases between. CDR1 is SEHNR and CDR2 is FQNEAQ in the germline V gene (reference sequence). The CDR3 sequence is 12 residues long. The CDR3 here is CASSLGRYEQFF. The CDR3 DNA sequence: TGTGCCAGCAGCTTAGGGCGGTATGAGCAGTTCTTC.

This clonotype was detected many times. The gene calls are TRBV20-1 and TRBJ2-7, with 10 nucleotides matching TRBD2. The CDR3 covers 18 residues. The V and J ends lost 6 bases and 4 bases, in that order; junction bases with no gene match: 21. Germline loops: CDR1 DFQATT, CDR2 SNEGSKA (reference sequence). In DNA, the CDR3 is TGCAGTGCCAGATCCGGGACTAGCGACAACATGGGGCTGTACGAGCAGTACTTC. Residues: CSARSGTSDNMGLYEQYF.

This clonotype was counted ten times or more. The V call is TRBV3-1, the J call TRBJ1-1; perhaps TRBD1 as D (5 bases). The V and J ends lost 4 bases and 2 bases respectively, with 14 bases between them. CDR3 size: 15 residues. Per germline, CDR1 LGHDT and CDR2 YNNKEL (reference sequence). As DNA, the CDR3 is TGTGCCAGCAGCCCCGGGACGGCAAGAAACACTGAAGCTTTCTTT. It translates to CASSPGTARNTEAFF.

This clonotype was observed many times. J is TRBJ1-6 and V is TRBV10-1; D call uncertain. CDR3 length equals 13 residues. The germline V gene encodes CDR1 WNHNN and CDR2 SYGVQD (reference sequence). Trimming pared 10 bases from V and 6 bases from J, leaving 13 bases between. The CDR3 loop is CATQTDFNSPLHF. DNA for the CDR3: TGCGCCACCCAGACGGATTTTAATTCACCCCTCCACTTT.

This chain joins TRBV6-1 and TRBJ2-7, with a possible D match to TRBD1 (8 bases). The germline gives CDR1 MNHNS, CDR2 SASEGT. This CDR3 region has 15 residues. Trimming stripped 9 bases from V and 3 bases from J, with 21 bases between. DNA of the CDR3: TGTGCCAGTGGGGGGGCTACAGGGACAGGCTACGAGCAGTACTTC. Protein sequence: CASGGATGTGYEQYF.

The CDR3 DNA sequence: TGTGCCAGCAGCCCAAAAGGGACACTCACCGGGGAGCTGTTTTTT. Translation: CASSPKGTLTGELFF. V usage is TRBV7-3 and J usage is TRBJ2-2; maybe TRBD1 (6 bases). Germline V gives CDR1 SGHTA, CDR2 FQGTGA. The V end was cut by 5 bases, the J end by 4 bases, with 14 bases between. CDR3 size: 15 residues. Full variable domain (remainder filled in from reference TRBV7-3 and TRBJ2-2): GAGVSQTPSNKVTEKGKYVELRCDPISGHTALYWYRQSLGQGPEFLIYFQGTGAADDSGLPNDRFFAVRPEGSVSTLKIQRTERGDSAVYLCASSPKGTLTGELFFGEGSRLTVL.

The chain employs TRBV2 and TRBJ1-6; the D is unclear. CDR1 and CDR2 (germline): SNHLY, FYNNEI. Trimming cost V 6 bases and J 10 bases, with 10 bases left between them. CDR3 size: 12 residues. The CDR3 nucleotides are TGTGCCAGCAGAGTCGGGGTCTCACCCCTCCACTTT. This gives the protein CASRVGVSPLHF.

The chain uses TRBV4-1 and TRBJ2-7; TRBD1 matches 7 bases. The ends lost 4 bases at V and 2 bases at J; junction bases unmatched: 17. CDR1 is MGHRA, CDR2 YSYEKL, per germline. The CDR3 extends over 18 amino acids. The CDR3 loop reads CASSPRDSGFSEAYEQYF. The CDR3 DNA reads TGCGCCAGCAGCCCCCGGGACAGTGGATTTAGCGAGGCCTACGAGCAGTACTTC.

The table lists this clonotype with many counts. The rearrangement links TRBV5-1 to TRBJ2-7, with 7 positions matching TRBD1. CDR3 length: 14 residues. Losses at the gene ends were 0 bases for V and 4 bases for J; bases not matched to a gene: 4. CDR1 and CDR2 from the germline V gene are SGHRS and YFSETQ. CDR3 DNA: TGCGCCAGCAGCTTGGCAGGCAGGGGGTACGAGCAGTACTTC. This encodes CASSLAGRGYEQYF.

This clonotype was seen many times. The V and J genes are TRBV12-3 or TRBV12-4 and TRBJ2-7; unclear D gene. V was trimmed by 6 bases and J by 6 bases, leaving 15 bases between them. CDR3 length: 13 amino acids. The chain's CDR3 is CASSPLRGREQYF. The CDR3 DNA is TGTGCCAGCAGCCCCCTCCGAGGTCGCGAGCAGTACTTC.

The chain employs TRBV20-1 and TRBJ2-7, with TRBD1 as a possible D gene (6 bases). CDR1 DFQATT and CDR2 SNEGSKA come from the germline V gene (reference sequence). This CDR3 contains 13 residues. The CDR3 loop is CSAAGTSLYEQYF. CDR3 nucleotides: TGCAGCGCTGCCGGGACATCCCTCTACGAGCAGTACTTC.

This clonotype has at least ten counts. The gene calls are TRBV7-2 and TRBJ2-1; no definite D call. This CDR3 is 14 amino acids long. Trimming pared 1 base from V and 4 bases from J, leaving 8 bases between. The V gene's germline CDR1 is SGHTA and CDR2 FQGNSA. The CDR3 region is CASSLVADYNEQFF. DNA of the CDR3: TGTGCCAGCAGCTTAGTAGCAGATTACAATGAGCAGTTCTTC.

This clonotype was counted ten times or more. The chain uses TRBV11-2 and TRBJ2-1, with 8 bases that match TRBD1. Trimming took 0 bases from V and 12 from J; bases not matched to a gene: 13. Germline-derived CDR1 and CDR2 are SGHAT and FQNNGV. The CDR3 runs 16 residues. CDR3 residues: CASSLDLTGGRLGQFF. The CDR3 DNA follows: TGTGCCAGCAGCTTAGATCTCACAGGGGGGCGTTTGGGGCAGTTCTTC.

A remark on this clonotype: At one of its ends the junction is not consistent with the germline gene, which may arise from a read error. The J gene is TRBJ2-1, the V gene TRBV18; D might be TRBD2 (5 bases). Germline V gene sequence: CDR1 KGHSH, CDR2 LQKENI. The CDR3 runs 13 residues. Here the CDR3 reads CASSPPTISGPLF. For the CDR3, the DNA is TGTGCCAGCTCACCCCCGACTATCTCTGGCCCGCTCTTC. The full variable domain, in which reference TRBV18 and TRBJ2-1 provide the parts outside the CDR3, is NAGVMQNPRHLVRRRGQEARLRCSPMKGHSHVYWYRQLPEEGLKFMVYLQKENIIDESGMPKERFSAEFPKEGPSILRIQQVVRGDSAAYFCASSPPTISGPLFGPGTRLTVL.

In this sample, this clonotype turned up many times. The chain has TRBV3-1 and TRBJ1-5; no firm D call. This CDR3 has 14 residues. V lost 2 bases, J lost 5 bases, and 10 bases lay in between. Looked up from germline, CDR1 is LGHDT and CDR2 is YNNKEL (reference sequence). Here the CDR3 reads CASSQRPRDQPQHF. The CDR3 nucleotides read TGTGCCAGCAGCCAAAGACCCCGCGATCAGCCCCAGCATTTT.

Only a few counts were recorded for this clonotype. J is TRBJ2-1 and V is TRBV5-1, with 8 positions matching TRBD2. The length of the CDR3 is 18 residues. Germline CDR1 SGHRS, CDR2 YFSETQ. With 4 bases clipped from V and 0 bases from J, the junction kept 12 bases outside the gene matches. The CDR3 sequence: CASSRLATSGSSYNEQFF. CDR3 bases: TGCGCCAGCAGCCGCCTGGCAACTAGCGGCAGCTCCTACAATGAGCAGTTCTTC.

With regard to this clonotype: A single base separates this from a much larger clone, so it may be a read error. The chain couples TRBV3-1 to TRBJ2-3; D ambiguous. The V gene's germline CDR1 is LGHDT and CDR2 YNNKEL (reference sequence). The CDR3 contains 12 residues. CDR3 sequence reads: CGSSPVADTQYF. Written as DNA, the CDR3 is TGTGGCAGCAGCCCGGTGGCAGATACGCAGTATTTT.

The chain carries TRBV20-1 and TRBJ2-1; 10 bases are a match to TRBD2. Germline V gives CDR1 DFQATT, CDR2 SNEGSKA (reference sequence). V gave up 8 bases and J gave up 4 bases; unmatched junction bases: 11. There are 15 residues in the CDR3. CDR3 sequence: CSLAGEPTKYNEQFF. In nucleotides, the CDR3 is TGCAGTCTAGCGGGAGAGCCAACCAAATACAATGAGCAGTTCTTC.

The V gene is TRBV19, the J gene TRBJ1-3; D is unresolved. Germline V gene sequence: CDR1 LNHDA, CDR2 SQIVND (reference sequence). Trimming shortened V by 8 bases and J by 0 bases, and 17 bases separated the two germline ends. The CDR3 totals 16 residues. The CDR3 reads CASSPRQVYSGNTIYF. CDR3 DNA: TGTGCCAGTTCTCCACGGCAGGTCTACTCTGGAAACACCATATATTTT.

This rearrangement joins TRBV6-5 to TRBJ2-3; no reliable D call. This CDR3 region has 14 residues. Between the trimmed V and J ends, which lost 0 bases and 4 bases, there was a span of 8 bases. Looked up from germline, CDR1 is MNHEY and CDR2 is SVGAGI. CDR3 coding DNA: TGTGCCAGCAGTTACTCGAGGTCCGCAGATACGCAGTATTTT. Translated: CASSYSRSADTQYF.

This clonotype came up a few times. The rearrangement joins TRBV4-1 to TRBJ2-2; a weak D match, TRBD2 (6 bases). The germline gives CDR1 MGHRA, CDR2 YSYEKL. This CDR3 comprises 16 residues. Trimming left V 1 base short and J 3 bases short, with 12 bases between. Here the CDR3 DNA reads TGCGCCAGCAGCCAAGGCGGGACTCCGTACACCGGGGAGCTGTTTTTT. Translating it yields CASSQGGTPYTGELFF.